Listed here are 20 T cell receptor beta chains from one sample, sequenced in a study of blood T cell repertoires in COVID-19. Profiling relied on immunoSEQ multiplex PCR, and the TCRdb table lists in-frame clones only, not all of them. Of approximately 210,000 clones in the sample, around 86% are singletons; the top ten hold about 2.2%. The source material was peripheral blood. These receptors were obtained from a man aged 25-45 years who had recovered from COVID-19.

This chain connects TRBV19 to TRBJ2-1, with D tentatively TRBD1 (6 bases). There are 16 residues in the CDR3. From germline, CDR1 is LNHDA and CDR2 SQIVND (reference sequence). The V end was cut by 1 base, the J end by 4 bases, with 14 bases between. The DNA of the CDR3 is TGTGCCAGTAGTATAGGGGGCAGGGGATTATACAATGAGCAGTTCTTC. Protein: CASSIGGRGLYNEQFF. Full variable domain (missing parts from reference TRBV19 and TRBJ2-1): DGGITQSPKYLFRKEGQNVTLSCEQNLNHDAMYWYRQDPGQGLRLIYYSQIVNDFQKGDIAEGYSVSREKKESFPLTVTSAQKNPTAFYLCASSIGGRGLYNEQFFGPGTRLTVL.

The rearrangement uses TRBV5-1 and TRBJ2-5; 7 nucleotides match TRBD1. V lost 0 bases and J lost 7; bases outside the gene matches: 6. This CDR3 has 14 amino acids. Germline V gene sequence: CDR1 SGHRS, CDR2 YFSETQ. The CDR3 bases are TGCGCCAGCAGCTTGGAGGGGGACAGAAGGACCCAGTACTTC. Translation: CASSLEGDRRTQYF.

V is TRBV3-1 (or the pseudogene TRBV3-2) and J is TRBJ2-7; 9 nucleotides align to TRBD1. The germline gives CDR1 LGHDT, CDR2 YNNKEL (reference sequence). After removal of 3 bases from V and 5 bases from J, the junction contained 8 bases not matched to a gene. CDR3 size: 15 residues. For the CDR3, the DNA is TGTGCCAGCAGCCAGGGGACAGGGCCACCCCACGAGCAGTACTTC. Its translation: CASSQGTGPPHEQYF.

In this sample, this clone turned up a few times. This chain joins TRBV10-2 and TRBJ1-1; D gene ambiguous. The CDR3 extends over 13 amino acids. CDR1 WSHSY and CDR2 SAAADI come from the germline V gene. With 3 bases removed from V and 0 bases from J, the gap between germline ends came to 5 bases. The CDR3 sequence: CASSDSMNTEAFF. The CDR3 bases are TGCGCCAGCAGTGACAGTATGAACACTGAAGCTTTCTTT.

This chain joins TRBV3-1 (or the pseudogene TRBV3-2) and TRBJ1-4; TRBD1 matches at 8 bases. Germline-derived CDR1 and CDR2 are LGHDT and YNNKEL (reference sequence). The V gene end was trimmed by 3 bases and the J gene end by 8 bases; junction bases not matched to a gene: 8. The CDR3 is 15 amino acids. The CDR3 protein is CASSQGQEGFEKLFF. The CDR3 DNA is TGTGCCAGCAGCCAGGGACAGGAAGGTTTCGAAAAACTGTTTTTT.

This rearrangement joins TRBV5-1 to TRBJ1-1, with no clear D. Germline lookup yields CDR1 SGHRS and CDR2 YFSETQ. V was pared by 2 bases and J by 0 bases, with 8 bases between. There are 14 residues in the CDR3. Written as DNA, the CDR3 is TGCGCCAGCAGCTTTGCTTCGGTGAACACTGAAGCTTTCTTT. Protein: CASSFASVNTEAFF.

This clone was observed a single time. The chain links TRBV15 to TRBJ1-3; D is possibly TRBD1 (6 bases). The V gene's germline CDR1 is LNHNV and CDR2 YYDKDF (reference sequence). V shed 1 base and J shed 2 bases, with 9 bases lying between them. The CDR3 extends over 15 amino acids. The CDR3 loop reads CATSRGGHTGNTIYF. DNA of the CDR3: TGTGCCACCAGCAGAGGGGGACATACTGGAAACACCATATATTTT.

This chain links TRBV6-2 or TRBV6-3 with TRBJ1-4; 7 nucleotides agree with TRBD1. This CDR3 has 15 residues. The trim removed 4 bases at V and 7 bases at J, leaving 9 bases unmatched. Germline lookup yields CDR1 MNHEY and CDR2 SVGEGT. The CDR3 is CASSSRQGVSEKLFF. Here the CDR3 DNA reads TGTGCCAGCAGTTCACGACAGGGAGTCAGTGAAAAACTGTTTTTT.

This chain joins TRBV11-3 and TRBJ2-2, with 8 bases fitting TRBD1. The CDR3 sequence is 16 residues long. Germline V gives CDR1 SGHNT, CDR2 YENEEA. Germline trimming cut 6 bases from V and 5 bases from J; bases unmatched to any gene: 11. As DNA, the CDR3 is TGTGCCAGCAGATCCGTTAACCAGGGGGCAACCGGGGAGCTGTTTTTT. This translates into CASRSVNQGATGELFF.

The chain is built from TRBV18 and TRBJ1-1; D is unresolved. CDR3 size: 14 residues. Germline V gene data show CDR1 as KGHSH and CDR2 as LQKENI. Trimming took off 0 bases at V and 8 bases at J, with 13 bases between the two ends. In nucleotides, the CDR3 is TGTGCCAGCTCACCACCGTTGGCCGTCCGAGAAGCTTTCTTT. It specifies CASSPPLAVREAFF.

The chain employs TRBV5-1 and TRBJ1-6, with no clear D. Per the germline V gene, CDR1 is SGHRS and CDR2 is YFSETQ. This CDR3 region has 14 residues. Between the trimmed V and J ends, which lost 1 base and 7 bases, there was a span of 9 bases. The CDR3 nucleotides read TGCGCCAGCAGCTTGTTTGACACAAATTCACCCCTCCACTTT. This encodes CASSLFDTNSPLHF.

The V call is TRBV6-5, the J call TRBJ1-2; no clear D gene. Trimming left V 6 bases short and J 3 bases short, with 17 bases between. Germline V CDR1 and CDR2: MNHEY, SVGAGI. This CDR3 is 15 amino acids long. The CDR3 sequence is CASSLRVFQHYGYTF. The CDR3 DNA sequence: TGTGCCAGCAGCCTACGGGTCTTCCAGCACTATGGCTACACCTTC.

V and J are TRBV19 and TRBJ1-1, with TRBD1 identical over 11 bases. V lost 6 bases, J lost 0 bases, and 6 bases stayed unmatched. CDR3 length: 16 amino acids. CDR1 is LNHDA, CDR2 SQIVND, per germline (reference sequence). CDR3 residues: CASSGQGAVMNTEAFF. The CDR3 DNA follows: TGTGCCAGTAGCGGACAGGGGGCAGTCATGAACACTGAAGCTTTCTTT.

The chain is built from TRBV11-3 and TRBJ2-7; D perhaps matches TRBD2 (6 bases). V gave up 5 bases and J gave up 4 bases, with 9 bases separating them. Germline V gene data show CDR1 as SGHNT and CDR2 as YENEEA. This CDR3 has 12 residues. The CDR3 spells CASSDGGYEQYF. DNA of the CDR3: TGTGCCAGCAGCGATGGGGGGTACGAGCAGTACTTC.

The V call is TRBV4-3, the J call TRBJ1-1, with D unclear. V was pared by 0 bases and J by 0 bases, with 11 bases between. The CDR3 loop spans 16 amino acids. The germline V gene encodes CDR1 LGHNA and CDR2 YSLEER. For the CDR3, the DNA is TGCGCCAGCAGCCAAGATGGAGGCAGGATGAACACTGAAGCTTTCTTT. Translation gives CASSQDGGRMNTEAFF.

The chain is built from TRBV11-3 and TRBJ2-5; 11 bases agree with TRBD2. CDR1 SGHNT and CDR2 YENEEA come from the germline V gene. J gave up 5 bases and V 3 bases, and 2 bases lay outside the gene matches. This CDR3 is 14 amino acids long. CDR3 sequence reads: CASSLGLAVETQYF. CDR3 DNA: TGTGCCAGCAGCTTGGGACTAGCGGTGGAGACCCAGTACTTC.

This clone occurred once. This may stem from a read error, because a much larger clone lies one nucleotide away. V gene TRBV7-9 combines with J gene TRBJ2-3; no clear D gene. Trimming stripped 5 bases from V and 4 bases from J, with 4 bases between. The CDR3 runs to 11 residues. Germline V gives CDR1 SEHNR, CDR2 FQNEAQ (reference sequence). The CDR3 region is CASSLSDTQYF. CDR3 bases: TGTGCCAGCAGCCTTTCAGATACGCAGTATTTT.

The chain couples TRBV12-2 to TRBJ2-7; no DNA check was done on the table's D call, TRBD1. TRBV12-2 is an annotated pseudogene. This CDR3 is 16 amino acids long. The CDR3 is CASRLPWTGIVHEQYF. Here the CDR3 DNA reads TGTGCAAGTCGCTTACCCTGGACAGGGATCGTCCACGAGCAGTACTTC.

This clone was recorded once. The chain recombines TRBV6-4 with TRBJ1-2; perhaps TRBD1 as D (5 bases). Trimming removed 8 bases from V and 5 bases from J, with 24 bases in between. The CDR3 runs 16 residues. Germline-derived CDR1 and CDR2 are MRHNA and SNTAGT. CDR3 DNA sequence: TGTGCCAGCTTCCCCAAACTTACCGACAGCCCTTATGGCTACACCTTC. Protein sequence: CASFPKLTDSPYGYTF.

About this clone itself: Additional DNA sequences in this sample encode the identical CDR3. The rearrangement links TRBV10-1 to TRBJ1-1, with 8 bases lining up with TRBD1. V gave up 4 bases and J gave up 1 base; unmatched junction bases: 2. Germline V lookup: CDR1 WNHNN, CDR2 SYGVQD (reference sequence). The CDR3 length is 14 residues. The CDR3 reads CASSGGTGNTEAFF. CDR3 sequence (DNA): TGCGCCAGCAGTGGGGGGACAGGGAACACTGAAGCTTTCTTT.